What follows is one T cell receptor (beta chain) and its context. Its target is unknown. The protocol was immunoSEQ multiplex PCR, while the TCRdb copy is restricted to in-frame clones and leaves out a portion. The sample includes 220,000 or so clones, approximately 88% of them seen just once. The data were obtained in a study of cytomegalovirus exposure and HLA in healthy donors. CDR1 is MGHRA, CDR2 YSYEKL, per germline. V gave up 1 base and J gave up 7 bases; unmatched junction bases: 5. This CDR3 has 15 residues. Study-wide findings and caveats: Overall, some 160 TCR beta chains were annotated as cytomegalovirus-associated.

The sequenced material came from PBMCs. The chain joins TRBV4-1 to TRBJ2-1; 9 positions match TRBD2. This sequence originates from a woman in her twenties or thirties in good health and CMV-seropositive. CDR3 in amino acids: CASSQGGRAVNEQFF. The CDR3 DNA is TGCGCCAGCAGCCAAGGCGGGAGGGCCGTTAATGAGCAGTTCTTC.